The 18 T cell receptor beta chains reported below all come from one sample, sequenced in a study of cytomegalovirus exposure and HLA in healthy donors (dated by TCRdb to 2016 to 2017). The method was the immunoSEQ multiplex PCR assay. The multiplex PCR relied on a mix of 60 forward primers for TCR Vbeta segments and 13 reverse primers for TCR Jbeta segments. TCRdb took over this immuneACCESS table, retaining in-frame rearrangements with V and J assigned. Such tables are incomplete; in checked studies, under half of the missing clones stem from an unresolved V gene, and the remainder is unexplained. This sample's listing comprises 53,000 or so clones. Over 10% of the sample comes from the top ten. Sample: PBMCs. These receptors were collected from a man aged 18 to 29 in good health and CMV-seropositive.

The rearrangement uses TRBV5-1 and TRBJ1-1; 8 bases map to TRBD1. The CDR3 is made up of 14 amino acids. Germline V gene lookup returns CDR1 SGHRS and CDR2 YFSETQ. Losses at the gene ends were 5 bases for V and 1 base for J; bases not matched to a gene: 4. The chain's CDR3 is CASRNGQGNTEAFF. The CDR3 DNA sequence: TGCGCCAGCAGAAATGGACAGGGGAACACTGAAGCTTTCTTT. Full variable domain (outside the CDR3, taken from reference TRBV5-1 and TRBJ1-1): KAGVTQTPRYLIKTRGQQVTLSCSPISGHRSVSWYQQTPGQGLQFLFEYFSETQRNKGNFPGRFSGRQFSNSRSEMNVSTLELGDSALYLCASRNGQGNTEAFFGQGTRLTVV.

DNA for the CDR3: TGCGCCAGCAGCCAATACTCTGGGGCCAACGTCCTGACTTTC. Its translation is CASSQYSGANVLTF. The chain couples TRBV4-1 to TRBJ2-6, with D unclear. CDR3 length equals 14 residues. The V and J ends lost 2 bases and 0 bases respectively, with 2 bases between them. Germline V gene lookup returns CDR1 MGHRA and CDR2 YSYEKL.

The J gene is TRBJ2-1, the V gene TRBV7-9, with a weak D call TRBD2 (5 bases). The V and J ends lost 5 bases and 4 bases respectively, with 18 bases between them. CDR3 length: 16 amino acids. The germline CDR1 and CDR2 sequences are SEHNR and FQNEAQ (reference sequence). As DNA, the CDR3 is TGTGCCAGCAGCATTACTGACTACCAACCTTACAATGAGCAGTTCTTC. It translates to CASSITDYQPYNEQFF.

The chain carries TRBV4-1 and TRBJ1-4; TRBD1 aligns across 7 bases. V lost 1 base to trimming and J lost 9 bases; unmatched junction nucleotides: 11. The CDR3 is made up of 16 amino acids. The germline V gene has CDR1 MGHRA and CDR2 YSYEKL. CDR3 amino acids: CASSQVFRDSHQKLFF. The CDR3 DNA reads as TGCGCCAGCAGCCAAGTTTTCCGGGACAGCCATCAAAAACTGTTTTTT.

The J gene is TRBJ1-1, the V gene TRBV19; D call uncertain. V dropped 8 bases and J dropped 4 bases, with 14 bases sitting between them. Germline CDR1 reads LNHDA; CDR2 reads SQIVND (reference sequence). The CDR3 runs to 13 residues. CDR3 region: CASAEALGTEAFF. In DNA form, the CDR3 reads TGTGCCAGTGCGGAGGCTTTGGGCACTGAAGCTTTCTTT.

V gene TRBV10-3 combines with J gene TRBJ2-1, with TRBD2 matching over 16 bases. Germline trimming cut 6 bases from V and 7 bases from J; bases unmatched to any gene: 3. Germline CDR1 ENHRY, CDR2 SYGVKD. This CDR3 comprises 15 residues. CDR3: CAISSGLAGGNEQFF. Written as DNA, the CDR3 is TGTGCCATCAGCTCGGGACTAGCGGGAGGGAATGAGCAGTTCTTC.

This chain links TRBV27 with TRBJ2-7, with 9 bases fitting TRBD2. Germline V CDR1 and CDR2: MNHEY, SMNVEV (reference sequence). The trim removed 6 bases at V and 0 bases at J, leaving 6 bases unmatched. This CDR3 contains 15 residues. CDR3 protein: CASSLALAGSYEQYF. CDR3 coding DNA: TGTGCCAGCAGCCTAGCACTAGCGGGCTCCTACGAGCAGTACTTC.

This rearrangement joins TRBV5-6 to TRBJ2-7, with D perhaps matching TRBD1 (5 bases). This CDR3 spans 16 amino acids. Trimming left V 2 bases short and J 2 bases short, with 17 bases between. Germline-derived CDR1 and CDR2 are SGHDT and YYEEEE. In DNA, the CDR3 is TGTGCCAGCAGCTTAATGGGTACAGGTGGCCCCTACGAGCAGTACTTC. Its translation is CASSLMGTGGPYEQYF.

About this clone: Other DNA sequences from this sample encode an identical CDR3 as well. The rearrangement joins TRBV29-1 to TRBJ2-6; 7 bases line up with TRBD1. The CDR3 has 18 amino acids. The V gene's germline CDR1 is SQVTM and CDR2 ANQGSEA. Trimming at V came to 0 bases and at J to 4 bases, leaving 12 bases not matched to a gene. CDR3 DNA sequence: TGCAGCGTTGAAGAATCGGGACAGTCCCTTGGAGGGGCCAACGTCCTGACTTTC. Its translation is CSVEESGQSLGGANVLTF.

The chain recombines TRBV5-6 with TRBJ1-2; 10 bases line up with TRBD1. Losses at the gene ends were 4 bases for V and 2 bases for J; bases not matched to a gene: 11. Germline loops: CDR1 SGHDT, CDR2 YYEEEE. The CDR3 is 17 amino acids. CDR3 region: CASSHDRGRLGNYGYTF. The CDR3, as DNA: TGTGCCAGCAGCCACGACAGGGGGCGGCTTGGGAACTATGGCTACACCTTC.

The chain couples TRBV9 to TRBJ2-3; tentative D call: TRBD2 (6 bases). Trimming removed 0 bases at V and 3 bases at J, with 11 bases between. The germline V gene has CDR1 SGDLS and CDR2 YYNGEE. The CDR3 extends over 15 amino acids. CDR3 amino acids: CASSVAWGRTDTQYF. CDR3 DNA: TGTGCCAGCAGCGTAGCTTGGGGGAGGACAGATACGCAGTATTTT.

The gene calls are TRBV4-1 and TRBJ2-7, with D perhaps TRBD2 (5 bases). The CDR3 is 16 amino acids. Germline CDR1 and CDR2: MGHRA and YSYEKL. Between the trimmed V and J ends, which lost 1 base and 4 bases, there was a span of 17 bases. Here the CDR3 DNA reads TGCGCCAGCAGCCAAGGTCGAGGGATTCTCTTTTACGAGCAGTACTTC. It specifies CASSQGRGILFYEQYF.

This chain uses TRBV9 with TRBJ2-3; 8 bases are a match to TRBD1. Per the germline V gene, CDR1 is SGDLS and CDR2 is YYNGEE. The ends lost 4 bases at V and 4 bases at J; junction bases unmatched: 11. The CDR3 loop spans 16 amino acids. The chain's CDR3 is CASSTRDRPPADTQYF. CDR3 nucleotides: TGTGCCAGCAGCACCCGGGACAGGCCTCCCGCAGATACGCAGTATTTT.

V and J are TRBV2 and TRBJ2-3; 9 bases align to TRBD2. After removal of 4 bases from V and 1 base from J, the junction contained 6 bases not matched to a gene. Germline assignment: CDR1 SNHLY and CDR2 FYNNEI. This CDR3 contains 16 residues. The CDR3 sequence is CASSGGLAGRTDTQYF. The CDR3 DNA follows: TGTGCCAGCAGTGGGGGCCTAGCGGGACGCACAGATACGCAGTATTTT.

The chain has TRBV28 and TRBJ1-3; a weak D match, TRBD1 (5 bases). The CDR3 is 16 residues long. The germline gives CDR1 MDHEN, CDR2 SYDVKM. Trimming cost V 5 bases and J 4 bases, with 18 bases left between them. CDR3 region: CASSPPLTGVGNTIYF. The CDR3 DNA follows: TGTGCCAGCAGTCCGCCCTTAACGGGGGTCGGAAACACCATATATTTT.

This rearrangement joins TRBV27 to TRBJ1-1; tentatively, D is TRBD1 (6 bases). This CDR3 comprises 16 residues. The germline V gene encodes CDR1 MNHEY and CDR2 SMNVEV (reference sequence). Trimming took off 5 bases at V and 0 bases at J, with 16 bases between the two ends. CDR3 in amino acids: CASSVVQGRMNTEAFF. CDR3 bases: TGTGCCAGCAGTGTCGTACAGGGTAGGATGAACACTGAAGCTTTCTTT.

The chain links TRBV9 to TRBJ2-5; possible D gene TRBD2, 7 bases. The J call is doubtful: the DNA matches TRBJ2-7 better. In germline, CDR1 is SGDLS, CDR2 YYNGEE. CDR3 length equals 16 residues. This CDR3 is CASSVGGGHRFYEQYF. CDR3 nucleotide sequence: TGTGCCAGCAGCGTGGGAGGGGGTCATCGTTTCTACGAGCAGTACTTC.

On this clone itself: Other DNA sequences of this sample code for an identical CDR3. The chain employs TRBV4-2 and TRBJ2-7, with 11 positions matching TRBD1. V was clipped by 0 bases and J by 0 bases; unmatched bases: 1. Germline loops: CDR1 LGHNA, CDR2 YNFKEQ. The CDR3 contains 16 residues. This chain's CDR3 is CASSQDGTGGSYEQYF. The CDR3 region has the DNA TGTGCCAGCAGCCAAGATGGGACAGGGGGCTCCTACGAGCAGTACTTC.